This T cell receptor beta chain was observed in a study of blood T cell repertoires in COVID-19. Across the whole study: The study drew acute and convalescent COVID-19 samples from the United States, Italy and Spain. PBMCs, B-cell-depleted T cells, or T cells provided the cDNA or gDNA that made up the material.

The germline V gene encodes CDR1 LNHDA and CDR2 SQIVND (reference sequence). V was shortened by 8 bases and J by 2 bases, with 18 bases between the two germline ends. CDR3 size: 15 residues. Original processing methods: Nucleated cell counts were estimated from reference gene primer amplification. Produced via immunoSEQ multiplex PCR; TCRdb's table is partial and in-frame only. The V and J calls and clone size are taken from that table; D and trimming were inferred from the DNA. The sample lists 95,000 to 100,000 clones, 85% occurring once. This chain uses TRBV19 with TRBJ1-2; D remains ambiguous. The TCR originated in a woman aged 70 to 79 with active or convalescent COVID-19. The sequenced sample consisted of peripheral blood. CDR3 protein: CASGRGEAGNYGYTF. The CDR3 DNA follows: TGTGCCAGTGGGCGGGGAGAGGCGGGAAACTATGGCTACACCTTC. The full variable domain, with the rest looked up from reference TRBV19 and TRBJ1-2, is DGGITQSPKYLFRKEGQNVTLSCEQNLNHDAMYWYRQDPGQGLRLIYYSQIVNDFQKGDIAEGYSVSREKKESFPLTVTSAQKNPTAFYLCASGRGEAGNYGYTFGSGTRLTVV.